The clone carrying this TCR beta chain was observed a handful of times. No antigen is known for it. The data originate from a study of cytomegalovirus exposure and HLA in healthy donors. Study in general: Of some 400 genotyped donors, about 80% grouped in the Caucasian-associated ancestry cluster.

The junction had 4 bases not matched to a gene; V was cut back by 4 bases and J by 2 bases. CDR3 length equals 14 residues. Germline V gives CDR1 SGHDN, CDR2 FVKESK. PCR involved 60 Vbeta and 13 Jbeta primers. Produced via immunoSEQ multiplex PCR; TCRdb's table is partial and in-frame only. The data hold about 150,000 clones, with 70% to 80% observed a single time. Study conclusions and caveats: A few CMV-associated chains were confirmed in vitro to be specific for CMV antigens. Sequence variants that were highly shared formed a cluster that was likely a sequencing artifact. A later analysis found common viral pathogens apparently linked to several of the most significant clusters.

The material sequenced was PBMCs. This TCR came from a man aged 30 to 39 in good health and CMV-seropositive. This chain connects TRBV14 to TRBJ2-7, with 8 bases aligning to TRBD1. The CDR3 nucleotides read TGTGCCAGCAGCCTTGACAGGGGAGCCTACGAGCAGTACTTC. Its protein product is CASSLDRGAYEQYF.